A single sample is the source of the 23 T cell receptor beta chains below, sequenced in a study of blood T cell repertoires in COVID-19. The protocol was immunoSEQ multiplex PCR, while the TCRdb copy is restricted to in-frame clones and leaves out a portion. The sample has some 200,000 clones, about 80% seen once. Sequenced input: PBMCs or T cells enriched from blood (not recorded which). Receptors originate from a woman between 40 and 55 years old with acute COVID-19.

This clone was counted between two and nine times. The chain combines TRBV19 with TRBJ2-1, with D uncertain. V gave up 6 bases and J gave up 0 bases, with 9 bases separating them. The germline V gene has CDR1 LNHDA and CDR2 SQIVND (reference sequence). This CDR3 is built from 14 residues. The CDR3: CASRGEVSYNEQFF. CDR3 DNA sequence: TGTGCCAGTAGAGGTGAGGTCTCCTACAATGAGCAGTTCTTC.

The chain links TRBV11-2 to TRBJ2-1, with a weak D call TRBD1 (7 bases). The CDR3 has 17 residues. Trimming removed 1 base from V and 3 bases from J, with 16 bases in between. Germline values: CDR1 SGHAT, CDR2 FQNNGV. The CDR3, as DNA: TGTGCCAGCAGCTTAGGTTCGCGGGACAGACTCTACAATGAGCAGTTCTTC. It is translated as CASSLGSRDRLYNEQFF.

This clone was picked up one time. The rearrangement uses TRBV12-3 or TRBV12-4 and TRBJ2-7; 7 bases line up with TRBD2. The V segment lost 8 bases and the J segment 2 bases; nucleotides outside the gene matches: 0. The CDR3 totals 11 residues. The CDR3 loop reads CASGRAYEQYF. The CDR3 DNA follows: TGTGCCAGCGGGAGGGCCTACGAGCAGTACTTC.

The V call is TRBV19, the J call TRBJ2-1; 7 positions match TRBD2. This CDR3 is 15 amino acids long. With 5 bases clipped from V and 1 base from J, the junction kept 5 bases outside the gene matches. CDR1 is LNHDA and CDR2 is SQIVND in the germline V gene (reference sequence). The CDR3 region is CASSALAISYNEQFF. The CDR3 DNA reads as TGTGCCAGTAGTGCACTAGCGATTTCCTACAATGAGCAGTTCTTC.

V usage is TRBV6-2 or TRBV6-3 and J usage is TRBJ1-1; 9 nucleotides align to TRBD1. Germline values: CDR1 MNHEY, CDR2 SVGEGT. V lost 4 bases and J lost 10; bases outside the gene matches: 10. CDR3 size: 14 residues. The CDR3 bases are TGTGCCAGCAGTTTACAACAGGGGGCGCGGTCAGCTTTCTTT. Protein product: CASSLQQGARSAFF.

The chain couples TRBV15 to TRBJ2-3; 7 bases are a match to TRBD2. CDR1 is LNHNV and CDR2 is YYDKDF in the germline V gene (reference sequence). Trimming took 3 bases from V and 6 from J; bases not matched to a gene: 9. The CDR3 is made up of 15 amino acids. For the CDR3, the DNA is TGTGCCACCAGCAGCCTCTTCGCGGGAGAGGATACGCAGTATTTT. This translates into CATSSLFAGEDTQYF.

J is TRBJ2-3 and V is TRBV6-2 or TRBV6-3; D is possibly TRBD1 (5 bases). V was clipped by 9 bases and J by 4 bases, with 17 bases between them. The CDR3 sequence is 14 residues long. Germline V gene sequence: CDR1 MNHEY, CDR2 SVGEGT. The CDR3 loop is CASSRQGKSDTQYF. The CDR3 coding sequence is TGTGCCAGTAGTCGCCAGGGTAAATCAGATACGCAGTATTTT.

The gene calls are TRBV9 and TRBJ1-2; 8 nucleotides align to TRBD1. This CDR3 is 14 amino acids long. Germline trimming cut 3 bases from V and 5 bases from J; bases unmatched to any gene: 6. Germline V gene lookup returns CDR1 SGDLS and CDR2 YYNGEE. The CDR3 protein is CASSARQGLYGYTF. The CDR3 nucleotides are TGTGCCAGCAGCGCCAGACAGGGGCTTTATGGCTACACCTTC.

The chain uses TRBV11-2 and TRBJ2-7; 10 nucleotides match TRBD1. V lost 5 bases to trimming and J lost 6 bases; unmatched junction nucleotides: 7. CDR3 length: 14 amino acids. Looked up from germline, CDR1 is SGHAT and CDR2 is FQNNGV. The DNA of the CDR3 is TGTGCCAGCAGCGTGGGACAGGGGTGGCGCGAGCAGTACTTC. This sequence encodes CASSVGQGWREQYF.

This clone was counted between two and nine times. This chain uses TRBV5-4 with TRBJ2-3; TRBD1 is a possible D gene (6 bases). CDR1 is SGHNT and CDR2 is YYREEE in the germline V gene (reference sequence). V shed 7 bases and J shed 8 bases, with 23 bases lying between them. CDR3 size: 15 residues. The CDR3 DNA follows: TGTGCCAGCGCTACCGGGACACCGTTTGGGGGTACGCAGTATTTT. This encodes CASATGTPFGGTQYF.

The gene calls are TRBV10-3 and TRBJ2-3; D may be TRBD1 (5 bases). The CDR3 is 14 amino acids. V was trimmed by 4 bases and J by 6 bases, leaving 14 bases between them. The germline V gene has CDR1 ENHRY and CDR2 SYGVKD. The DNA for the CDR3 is TGTGCCATCAGTGGCCCCCCAGGGTTGGATACGCAGTATTTT. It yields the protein CAISGPPGLDTQYF.

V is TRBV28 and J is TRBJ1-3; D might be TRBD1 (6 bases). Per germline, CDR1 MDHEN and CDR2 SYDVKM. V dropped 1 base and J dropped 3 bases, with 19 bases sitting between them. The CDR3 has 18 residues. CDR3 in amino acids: CASSLSVGGLMFGNTIYF. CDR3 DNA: TGTGCCAGCAGTTTATCGGTCGGGGGGCTAATGTTTGGAAACACCATATATTTT.

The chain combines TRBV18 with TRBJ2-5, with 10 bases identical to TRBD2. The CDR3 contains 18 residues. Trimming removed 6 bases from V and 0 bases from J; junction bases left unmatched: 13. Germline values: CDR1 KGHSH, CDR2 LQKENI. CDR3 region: CASSDQGTSGKNQETQYF. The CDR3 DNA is TGTGCCAGCTCCGACCAGGGCACTAGCGGGAAGAACCAAGAGACCCAGTACTTC.

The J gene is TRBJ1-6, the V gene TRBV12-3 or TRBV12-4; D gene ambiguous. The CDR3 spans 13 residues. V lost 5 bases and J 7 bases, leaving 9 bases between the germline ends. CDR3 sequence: CASSPRENSPLHF. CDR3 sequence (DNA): TGTGCCAGCAGTCCCCGAGAGAATTCACCCCTCCACTTT.

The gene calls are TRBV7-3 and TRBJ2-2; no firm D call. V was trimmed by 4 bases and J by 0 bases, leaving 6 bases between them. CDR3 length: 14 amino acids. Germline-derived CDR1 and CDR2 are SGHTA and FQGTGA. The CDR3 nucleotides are TGTGCCAGCAGCTCCACATCGAACACCGGGGAGCTGTTTTTT. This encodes CASSSTSNTGELFF.

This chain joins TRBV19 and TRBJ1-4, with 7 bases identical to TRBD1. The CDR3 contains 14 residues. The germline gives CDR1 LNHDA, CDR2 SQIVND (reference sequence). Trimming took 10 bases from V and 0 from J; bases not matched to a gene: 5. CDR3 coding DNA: TGTGCCACCAACAGGGGTGCAACTAATGAAAAACTGTTTTTT. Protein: CATNRGATNEKLFF.

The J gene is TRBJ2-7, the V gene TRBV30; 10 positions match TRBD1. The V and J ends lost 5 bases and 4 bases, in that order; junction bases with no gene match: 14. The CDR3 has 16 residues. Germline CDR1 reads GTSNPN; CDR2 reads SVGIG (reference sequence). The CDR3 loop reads CAWSAFPGQGNYEQYF. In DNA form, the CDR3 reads TGTGCCTGGTCGGCCTTTCCGGGACAGGGGAATTACGAGCAGTACTTC.

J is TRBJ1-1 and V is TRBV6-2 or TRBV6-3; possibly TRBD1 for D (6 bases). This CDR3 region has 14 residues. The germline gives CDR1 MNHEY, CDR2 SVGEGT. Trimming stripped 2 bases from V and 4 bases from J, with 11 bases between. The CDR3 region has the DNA TGTGCCAGCAGTTACGCCACAGGGCTCACTGAAGCTTTCTTT. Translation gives CASSYATGLTEAFF.

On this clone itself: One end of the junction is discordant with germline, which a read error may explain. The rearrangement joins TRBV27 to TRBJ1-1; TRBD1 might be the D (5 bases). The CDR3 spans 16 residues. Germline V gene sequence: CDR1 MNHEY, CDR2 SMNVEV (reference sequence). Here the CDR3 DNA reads TGTGCCAGCAATTTATACGGGGGAGGGCGGAACACTGAAGCTTTCTTT. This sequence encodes CASNLYGGGRNTEAFF.

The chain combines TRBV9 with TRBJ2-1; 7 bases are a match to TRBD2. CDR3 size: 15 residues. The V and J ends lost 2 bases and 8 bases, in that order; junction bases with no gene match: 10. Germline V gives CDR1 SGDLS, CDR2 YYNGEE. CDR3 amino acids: CASSVRAGSAHEQFF. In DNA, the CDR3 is TGTGCCAGCAGCGTGAGAGCGGGGAGTGCGCATGAGCAGTTCTTC. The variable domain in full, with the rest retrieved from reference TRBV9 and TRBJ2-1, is DSGVTQTPKHLITATGQRVTLRCSPRSGDLSVYWYQQSLDQGLQFLIQYYNGEERAKGNILERFSAQQFPDLHSELNLSSLELGDSALYFCASSVRAGSAHEQFFGPGTRLTVL.

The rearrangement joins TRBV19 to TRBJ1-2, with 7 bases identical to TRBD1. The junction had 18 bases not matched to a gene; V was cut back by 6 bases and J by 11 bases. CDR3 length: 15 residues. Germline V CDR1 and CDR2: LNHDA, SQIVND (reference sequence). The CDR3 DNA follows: TGTGCCAGTAGCCGATTGGGGACAGCCGGATTAGGGTACACCTTC. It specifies CASSRLGTAGLGYTF. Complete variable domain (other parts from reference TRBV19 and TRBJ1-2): DGGITQSPKYLFRKEGQNVTLSCEQNLNHDAMYWYRQDPGQGLRLIYYSQIVNDFQKGDIAEGYSVSREKKESFPLTVTSAQKNPTAFYLCASSRLGTAGLGYTFGSGTRLTVV.

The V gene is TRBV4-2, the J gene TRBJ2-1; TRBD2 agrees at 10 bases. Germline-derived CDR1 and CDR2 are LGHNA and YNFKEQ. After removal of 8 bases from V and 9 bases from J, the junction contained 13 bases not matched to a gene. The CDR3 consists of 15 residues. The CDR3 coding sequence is TGTGCCAGCGCCCCAGCGGGGGGGCCGGGGAGTGAGCAGTTCTTC. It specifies CASAPAGGPGSEQFF.

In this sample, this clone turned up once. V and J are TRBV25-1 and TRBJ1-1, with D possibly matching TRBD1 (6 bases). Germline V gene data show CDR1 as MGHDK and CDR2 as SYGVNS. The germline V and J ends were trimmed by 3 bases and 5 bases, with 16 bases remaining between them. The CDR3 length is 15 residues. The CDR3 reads CASSDLQGLGTEAFF. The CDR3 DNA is TGTGCCAGCAGTGACCTACAGGGCCTGGGGACTGAAGCTTTCTTT. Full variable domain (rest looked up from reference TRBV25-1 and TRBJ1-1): EADIYQTPRYLVIGTGKKITLECSQTMGHDKMYWYQQDPGMELHLIHYSYGVNSTEKGDLSSESTVSRIRTEHFPLTLESARPSHTSQYLCASSDLQGLGTEAFFGQGTRLTVV.